Below, 13 T cell receptor beta chains from the same sample are listed, as sequenced in a study of tumor-infiltrating lymphocytes in primary liver carcinoma. Out of unsorted whole blood came the blood RNA, and germline DNA was extracted as well. Production of TCR beta cDNA used roughly 480 ng total RNA together with a constant-region primer. Investigators got TCR beta libraries out of three nested multiplex PCR rounds, done with slightly modified ARM-PCR. Two initial PCR rounds of around 10 cycles each paired TRBV1-TRBV30 forward primers with a C-beta reverse primer. Using its own MiXCR run on the multiplex PCR reads, TCRdb lists one record per CDR3 protein. The profile shows fewer than 350,000 distinct CDR3 sequences, about 65% of them singletons. Sample: peripheral blood. Every receptor here comes from a man aged 40-49 years with primary liver carcinoma and hepatitis B virus infection.

The rearrangement joins TRBV7-2 to TRBJ2-3; no clear D. The CDR3 runs to 15 residues. From germline, CDR1 is SGHTA and CDR2 FQGNSA. Trimming took off 0 bases at V and 6 bases at J, with 13 bases between the two ends. The CDR3 spells CASSLAATVQDTQYF. CDR3 in DNA: TGTGCCAGCAGCTTAGCGGCTACGGTCCAGGATACGCAGTATTTT.

This clonotype was seen only a few times. This sequence joins TRBV14 and TRBJ2-4; no clear D. The V end lost 1 base, the J end lost 1 base, and 8 bases lay between the germline ends. The CDR3 loop spans 15 amino acids. Per the germline V gene, CDR1 is SGHDN and CDR2 is FVKESK. CDR3 sequence: CASSQVGGAKNIQYF. For the CDR3, the DNA is TGTGCCAGCAGCCAAGTCGGCGGCGCCAAAAACATTCAGTACTTC.

Turning to this clonotype: It is likely a read error, because the conserved phenylalanine at the end of the CDR3 is missing. The chain uses TRBV11-1 and TRBJ2-3; 8 bases match TRBD2. CDR3 length: 14 residues. From germline, CDR1 is SGHAT and CDR2 FQDESV (reference sequence). With 7 bases clipped from V and 4 bases from J, the junction kept 7 bases outside the gene matches. The CDR3 here is CASNELRGADTQYL. CDR3 nucleotide sequence: TGTGCCAGCAACGAGCTGCGGGGGGCAGATACGCAGTATTTG.

Turning to this clonotype: An end of the junction does not agree with germline; a read error may underlie this. The chain employs TRBV10-3 and TRBJ1-5; D is possibly TRBD1 (5 bases). Germline V gene lookup returns CDR1 ENHRY and CDR2 SYGVKD. This CDR3 is built from 16 residues. The CDR3 nucleotides are TGTGTCATCAGTGAGTCTTTGGGGGGTCCTAATCAACCCCAGCATTTT. It codes for CVISESLGGPNQPQHF.

As to this clonotype: One end of the junction varies from germline; a read error may be responsible. This chain connects TRBV14 to TRBJ2-1; 11 bases map to TRBD1. Per germline, CDR1 SGHDN and CDR2 FVKESK. The CDR3 sequence is 15 residues long. The CDR3 bases are TGTGCCAGCAGCCAATGGACAGGGGGCTACGATGAGCAGTTCTTC. It codes for CASSQWTGGYDEQFF.

Comments on this clonotype: Its ends do not fully match the called genes, so a read error is possible. V and J are TRBV6-2 or TRBV6-3 and TRBJ2-7, with 9 bases that match TRBD2. The CDR3 is made up of 16 amino acids. Germline V gene sequence: CDR1 MNHEY, CDR2 SVGEGT. As DNA, the CDR3 is TGTGTCAGCAGTACCCCGGGACCAGCGGGAGGCTACGAGCAGTACTTC. As protein: CVSSTPGPAGGYEQYF.

This clonotype was seen at least ten times. The chain couples TRBV4-1 to TRBJ2-3; 8 bases fit TRBD1. Germline V gives CDR1 MGHRA, CDR2 YSYEKL. V dropped 2 bases and J dropped 5; count of bases not matched to a gene: 9. The CDR3 spans 16 residues. The CDR3 spells CASSQRTGSRGDTQYF. In DNA, the CDR3 is TGCGCCAGCAGCCAAAGGACAGGGTCGCGTGGAGATACGCAGTATTTT.

This clonotype showed up many times. The V and J genes are TRBV6-5 and TRBJ2-1; D call uncertain. Trimming left V 2 bases short and J 2 bases short, with 13 bases between. The CDR3 has 16 residues. Germline V gene data show CDR1 as MNHEY and CDR2 as SVGAGI. The DNA for the CDR3 is TGTGCCAGCAGTTACGACCTCCGGTCGGCCTACAATGAGCAGTTCTTC. Its protein is CASSYDLRSAYNEQFF.

The chain employs TRBV10-3 and TRBJ2-1, with 9 bases matching TRBD1. Germline V CDR1 and CDR2: ENHRY, SYGVKD. There are 15 residues in the CDR3. V was pared by 4 bases and J by 4 bases, with 5 bases of the junction left unmatched. The CDR3 bases are TGTGCCATCAGTGTGTTGGGACAGGGTTACAATGAGCAGTTCTTC. Protein: CAISVLGQGYNEQFF.

Only one count was recorded for this clonotype. The genes are TRBV11-2 and TRBJ2-1, with TRBD2 identical over 7 bases. Germline V lookup: CDR1 SGHAT, CDR2 FQNNGV. The CDR3 is 21 amino acids. CDR3: CTCSFKHGLGRGWWNYNEQFF. CDR3 coding DNA: TGTACCTGCAGCTTCAAGCATGGGTTGGGGCGGGGGTGGTGGAACTACAATGAGCAGTTCTTC.

A remark on this clonotype: The junction and the germline gene differ at one end; a read error may be behind it. The chain joins TRBV29-1 to TRBJ2-5; TRBD2 agrees at 7 bases. The germline V gene has CDR1 SQVTM and CDR2 ANQGSEA. The CDR3 covers 12 residues. The CDR3, as DNA: TGTAGCTGGGGGGGAGGTCTGGAGACCCAGTACTTC. Protein: CSWGGGLETQYF.

A word on this clonotype: The junction departs from the called germline gene at one end, perhaps through a read error. The V call is TRBV11-2, the J call TRBJ2-7; 9 bases align to TRBD2. CDR1 and CDR2 from the germline V gene are SGHAT and FQNNGV. The CDR3 has 15 amino acids. CDR3 DNA sequence: TGTTCCAGCCGGGGGGTGACTAGCGGCCCCTACGAGCATTACTTC. The encoded protein is CSSRGVTSGPYEHYF.

The chain combines TRBV28 with TRBJ2-2; TRBD2 matches 13 bases. Germline CDR1 MDHEN, CDR2 SYDVKM. This CDR3 has 16 amino acids. V lost 8 bases and J lost 5; bases outside the gene matches: 8. The CDR3 spells CASEGLAGPGTGELFF. CDR3 DNA: TGTGCCAGCGAGGGACTAGCGGGGCCTGGGACCGGGGAGCTGTTTTTT.